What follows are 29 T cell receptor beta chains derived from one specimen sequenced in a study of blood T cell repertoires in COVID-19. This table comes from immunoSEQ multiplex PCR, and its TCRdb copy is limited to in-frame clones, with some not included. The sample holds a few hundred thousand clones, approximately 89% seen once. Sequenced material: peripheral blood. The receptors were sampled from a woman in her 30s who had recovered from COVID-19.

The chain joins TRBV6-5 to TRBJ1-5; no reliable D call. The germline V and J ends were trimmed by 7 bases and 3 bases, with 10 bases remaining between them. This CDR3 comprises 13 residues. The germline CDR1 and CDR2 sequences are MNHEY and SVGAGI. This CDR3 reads CASTGANNQPQHF. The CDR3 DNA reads TGTGCCAGCACGGGAGCGAACAATCAGCCCCAGCATTTT.

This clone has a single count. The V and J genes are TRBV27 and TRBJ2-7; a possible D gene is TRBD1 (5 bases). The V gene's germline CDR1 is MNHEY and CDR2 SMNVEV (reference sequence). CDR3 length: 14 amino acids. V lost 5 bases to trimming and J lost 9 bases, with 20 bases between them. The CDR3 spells CASSPSMGLRGQYF. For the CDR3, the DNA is TGTGCCAGCAGTCCCAGTATGGGGCTACGTGGGCAGTACTTC.

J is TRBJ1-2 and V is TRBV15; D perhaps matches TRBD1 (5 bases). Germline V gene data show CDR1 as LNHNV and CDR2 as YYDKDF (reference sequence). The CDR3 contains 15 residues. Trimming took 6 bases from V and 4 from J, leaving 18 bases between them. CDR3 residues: CATRISPGPGYGYTF. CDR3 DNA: TGTGCCACCAGGATAAGTCCAGGGCCAGGCTATGGCTACACCTTC.

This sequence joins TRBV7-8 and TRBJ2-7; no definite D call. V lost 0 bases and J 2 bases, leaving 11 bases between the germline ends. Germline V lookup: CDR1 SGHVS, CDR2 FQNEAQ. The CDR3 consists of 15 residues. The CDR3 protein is CASSLASVSTYEQYF. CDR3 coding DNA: TGTGCCAGCAGCTTAGCTTCCGTTTCTACCTACGAGCAGTACTTC.

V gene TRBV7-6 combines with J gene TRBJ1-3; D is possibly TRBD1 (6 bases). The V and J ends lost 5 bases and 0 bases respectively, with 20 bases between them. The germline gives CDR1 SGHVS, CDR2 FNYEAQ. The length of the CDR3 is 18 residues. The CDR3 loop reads CASSLGQRGGVSGNTIYF. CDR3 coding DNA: TGTGCCAGCAGCCTCGGACAGAGGGGGGGGGTCTCTGGAAACACCATATATTTT.

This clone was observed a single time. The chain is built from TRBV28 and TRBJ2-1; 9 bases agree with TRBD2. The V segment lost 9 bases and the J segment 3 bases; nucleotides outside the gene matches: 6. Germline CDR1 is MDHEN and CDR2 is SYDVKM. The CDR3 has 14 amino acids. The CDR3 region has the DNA TGTGCCAGTTCCCCTAGCGGGGACTACAATGAGCAGTTCTTC. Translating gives CASSPSGDYNEQFF.

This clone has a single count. The CDR3 region is CASSQRILTLGTANSPLHF. CDR3 coding DNA: TGTGCCAGCAGCCAACGCATTCTTACTCTCGGGACAGCGAATTCACCCCTCCACTTT. The rearrangement links TRBV4-2 to TRBJ1-6; 7 bases agree with TRBD1. The J segment lost 7 bases and the V segment lost 2 bases, leaving 17 bases of the junction unmatched. The CDR3 totals 19 residues. The germline V gene has CDR1 LGHNA and CDR2 YNFKEQ.

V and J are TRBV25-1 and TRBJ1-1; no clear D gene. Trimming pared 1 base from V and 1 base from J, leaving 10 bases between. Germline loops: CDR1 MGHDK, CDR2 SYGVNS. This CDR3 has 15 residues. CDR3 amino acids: CASSELGSGNTEAFF. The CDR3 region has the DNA TGTGCCAGCAGTGAATTAGGCAGCGGGAACACTGAAGCTTTCTTT. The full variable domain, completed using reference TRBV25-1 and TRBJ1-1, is EADIYQTPRYLVIGTGKKITLECSQTMGHDKMYWYQQDPGMELHLIHYSYGVNSTEKGDLSSESTVSRIRTEHFPLTLESARPSHTSQYLCASSELGSGNTEAFFGQGTRLTVV.

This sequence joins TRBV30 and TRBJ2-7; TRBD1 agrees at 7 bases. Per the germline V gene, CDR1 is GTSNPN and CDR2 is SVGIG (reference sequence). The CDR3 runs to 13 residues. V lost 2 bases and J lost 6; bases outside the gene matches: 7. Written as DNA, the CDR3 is TGTGCCTGGAGTACTCAGGGGGTAGGCGAGCAGTACTTC. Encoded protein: CAWSTQGVGEQYF. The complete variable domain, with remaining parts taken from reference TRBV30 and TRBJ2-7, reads SQTIHQWPATLVQPVGSPLSLECTVEGTSNPNLYWYRQAAGRGLQLLFYSVGIGQISSEVPQNLSASRPQDRQFILSSKKLLLSDSGFYLCAWSTQGVGEQYFGPGTRLTVT.

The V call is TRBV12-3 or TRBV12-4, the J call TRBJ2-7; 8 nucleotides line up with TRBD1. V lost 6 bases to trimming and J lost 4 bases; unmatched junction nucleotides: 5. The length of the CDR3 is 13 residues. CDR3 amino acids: CASRGQESYEQYF. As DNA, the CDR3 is TGTGCCAGCAGGGGACAGGAGAGTTACGAGCAGTACTTC.

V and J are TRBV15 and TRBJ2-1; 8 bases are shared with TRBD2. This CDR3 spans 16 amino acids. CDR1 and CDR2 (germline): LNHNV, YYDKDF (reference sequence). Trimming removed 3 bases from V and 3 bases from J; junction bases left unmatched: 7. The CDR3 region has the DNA TGTGCCACCAGCAGCTTACTAGCGGATGACTACAATGAGCAGTTCTTC. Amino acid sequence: CATSSLLADDYNEQFF.

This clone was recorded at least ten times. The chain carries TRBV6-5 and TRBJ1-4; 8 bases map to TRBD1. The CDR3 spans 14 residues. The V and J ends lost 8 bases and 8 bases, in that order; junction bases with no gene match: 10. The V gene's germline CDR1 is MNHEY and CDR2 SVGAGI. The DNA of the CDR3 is TGTGCCAGCGTATCGACAGGGGCTGGGGAAAAACTGTTTTTT. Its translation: CASVSTGAGEKLFF.

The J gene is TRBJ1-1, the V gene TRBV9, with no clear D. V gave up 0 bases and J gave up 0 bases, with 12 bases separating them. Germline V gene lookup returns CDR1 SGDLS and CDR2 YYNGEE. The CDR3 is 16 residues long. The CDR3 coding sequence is TGTGCCAGCAGCGTAGACTTGGGCAGTTTGAACACTGAAGCTTTCTTT. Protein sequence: CASSVDLGSLNTEAFF.

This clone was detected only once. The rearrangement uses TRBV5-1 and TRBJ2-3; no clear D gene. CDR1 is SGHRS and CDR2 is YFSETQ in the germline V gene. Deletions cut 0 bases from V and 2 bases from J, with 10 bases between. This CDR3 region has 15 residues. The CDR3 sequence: CASSLASIPTDTQYF. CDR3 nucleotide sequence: TGCGCCAGCAGCTTGGCTAGTATACCCACAGATACGCAGTATTTT.

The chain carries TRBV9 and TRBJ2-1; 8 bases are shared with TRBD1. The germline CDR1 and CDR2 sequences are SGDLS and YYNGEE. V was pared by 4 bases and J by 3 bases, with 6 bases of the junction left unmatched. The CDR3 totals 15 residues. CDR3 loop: CASSSGTGDYNEQFF. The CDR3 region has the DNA TGTGCCAGCAGCTCCGGGACAGGCGACTACAATGAGCAGTTCTTC.

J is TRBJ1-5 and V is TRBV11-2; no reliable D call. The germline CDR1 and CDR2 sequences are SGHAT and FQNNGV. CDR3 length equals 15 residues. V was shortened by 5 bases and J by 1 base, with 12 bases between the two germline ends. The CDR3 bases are TGTGCCAGCAGCGGAGGATTATTAAGCAATCAGCCCCAGCATTTT. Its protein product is CASSGGLLSNQPQHF.

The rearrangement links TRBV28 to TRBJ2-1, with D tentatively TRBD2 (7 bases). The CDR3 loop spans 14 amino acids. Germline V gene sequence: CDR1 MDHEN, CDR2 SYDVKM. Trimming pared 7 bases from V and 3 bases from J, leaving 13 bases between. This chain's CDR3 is CASKRGGDYNEQFF. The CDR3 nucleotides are TGTGCCAGCAAGAGAGGGGGGGACTACAATGAGCAGTTCTTC.

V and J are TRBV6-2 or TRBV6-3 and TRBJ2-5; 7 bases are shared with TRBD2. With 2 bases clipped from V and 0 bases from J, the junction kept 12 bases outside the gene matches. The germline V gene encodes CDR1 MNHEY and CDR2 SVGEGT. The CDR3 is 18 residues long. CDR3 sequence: CASSYPPLTSNNQETQYF. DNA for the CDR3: TGTGCCAGCAGTTACCCTCCTTTGACTAGCAATAACCAAGAGACCCAGTACTTC.

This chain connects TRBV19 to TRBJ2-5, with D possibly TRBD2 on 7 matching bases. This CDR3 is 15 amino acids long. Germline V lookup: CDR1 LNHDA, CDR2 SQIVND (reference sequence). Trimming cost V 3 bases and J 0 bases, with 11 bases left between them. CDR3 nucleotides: TGTGCCAGTAGTATGGGGGGGGCATACCAAGAGACCCAGTACTTC. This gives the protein CASSMGGAYQETQYF.

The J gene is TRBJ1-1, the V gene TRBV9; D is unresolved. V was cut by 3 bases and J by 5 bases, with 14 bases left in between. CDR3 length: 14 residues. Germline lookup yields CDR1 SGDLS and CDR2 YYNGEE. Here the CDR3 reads CASSGPHLETEAFF. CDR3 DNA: TGTGCCAGCAGCGGGCCCCACCTGGAGACTGAAGCTTTCTTT.

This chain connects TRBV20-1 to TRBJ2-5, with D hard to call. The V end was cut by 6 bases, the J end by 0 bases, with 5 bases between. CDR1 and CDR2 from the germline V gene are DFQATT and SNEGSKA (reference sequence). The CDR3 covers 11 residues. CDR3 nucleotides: TGCAGTGCCAGGTACCAAGAGACCCAGTACTTC. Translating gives CSARYQETQYF.

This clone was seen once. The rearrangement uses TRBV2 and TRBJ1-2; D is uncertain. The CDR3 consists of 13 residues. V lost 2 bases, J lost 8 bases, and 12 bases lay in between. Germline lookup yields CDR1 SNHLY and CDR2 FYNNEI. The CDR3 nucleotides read TGTGCCAGCAGTGAAAAGGGAGGAAGGGGCTACACCTTC. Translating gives CASSEKGGRGYTF.

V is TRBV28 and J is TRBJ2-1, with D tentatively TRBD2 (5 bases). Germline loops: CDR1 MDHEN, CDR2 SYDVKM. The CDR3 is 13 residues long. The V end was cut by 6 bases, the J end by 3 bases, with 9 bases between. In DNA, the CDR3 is TGTGCCAGCAGGCTAGAGGGCTACAATGAGCAGTTCTTC. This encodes CASRLEGYNEQFF.

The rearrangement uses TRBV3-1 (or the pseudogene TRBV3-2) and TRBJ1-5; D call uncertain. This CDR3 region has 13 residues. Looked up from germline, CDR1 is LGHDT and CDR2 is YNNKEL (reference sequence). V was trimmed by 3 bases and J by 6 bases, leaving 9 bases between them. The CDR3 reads CASSQGEAQPQHF. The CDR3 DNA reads TGTGCCAGCAGCCAGGGCGAAGCTCAGCCCCAGCATTTT.

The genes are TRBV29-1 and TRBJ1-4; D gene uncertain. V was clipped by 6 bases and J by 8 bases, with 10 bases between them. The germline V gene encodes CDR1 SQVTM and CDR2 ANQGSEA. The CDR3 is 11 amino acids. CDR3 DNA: TGCAGCGTGGAGGTAGGAGAAAAACTGTTTTTT. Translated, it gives CSVEVGEKLFF.

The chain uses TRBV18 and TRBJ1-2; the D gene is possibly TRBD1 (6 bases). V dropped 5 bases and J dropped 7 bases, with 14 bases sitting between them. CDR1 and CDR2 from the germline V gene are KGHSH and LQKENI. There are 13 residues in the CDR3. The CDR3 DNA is TGTGCCAGCTCAGCAGGGGCCCCTTCTGGCTACACCTTC. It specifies CASSAGAPSGYTF.

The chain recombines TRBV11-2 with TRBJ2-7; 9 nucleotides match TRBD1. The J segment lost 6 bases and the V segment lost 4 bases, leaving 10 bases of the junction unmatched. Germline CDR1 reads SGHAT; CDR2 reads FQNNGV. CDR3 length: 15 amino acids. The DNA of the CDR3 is TGTGCCAGCAGCTCTTACAGGGGGCGCGACCGCGAGCAGTACTTC. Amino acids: CASSSYRGRDREQYF.

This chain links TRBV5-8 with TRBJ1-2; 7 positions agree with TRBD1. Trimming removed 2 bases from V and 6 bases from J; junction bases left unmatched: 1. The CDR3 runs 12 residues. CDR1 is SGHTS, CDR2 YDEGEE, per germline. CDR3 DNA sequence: TGTGCCAGCAGCTTCGACAGGGATGGCTACACCTTC. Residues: CASSFDRDGYTF. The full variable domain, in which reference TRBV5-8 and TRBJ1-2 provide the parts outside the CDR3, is EAGVTQSPTHLIKTRGQQATLRCSPISGHTSVYWYQQALGLGLQFLLWYDEGEERNRGNFPPRFSGRQFPNYSSELNVNALELEDSALYLCASSFDRDGYTFGSGTRLTVV.

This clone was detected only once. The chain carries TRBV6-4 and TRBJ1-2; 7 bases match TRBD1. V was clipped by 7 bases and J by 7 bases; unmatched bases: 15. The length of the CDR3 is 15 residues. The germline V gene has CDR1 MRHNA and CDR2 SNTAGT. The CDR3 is CASTKTGEGRRGYTF. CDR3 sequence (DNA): TGTGCCAGCACCAAAACAGGGGAAGGTCGACGTGGCTACACCTTC.